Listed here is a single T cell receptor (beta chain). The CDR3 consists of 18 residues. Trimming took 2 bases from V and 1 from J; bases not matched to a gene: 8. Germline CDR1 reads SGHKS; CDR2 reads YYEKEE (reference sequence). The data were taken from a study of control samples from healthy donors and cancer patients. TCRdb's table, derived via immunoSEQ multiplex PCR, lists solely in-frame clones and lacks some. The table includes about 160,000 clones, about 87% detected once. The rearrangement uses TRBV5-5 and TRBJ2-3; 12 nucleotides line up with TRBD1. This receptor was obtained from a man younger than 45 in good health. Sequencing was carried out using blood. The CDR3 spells CASSFPGTGGGRTDTQYF. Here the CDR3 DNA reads TGTGCCAGCAGCTTCCCCGGGACAGGGGGCGGGCGCACAGATACGCAGTATTTT.